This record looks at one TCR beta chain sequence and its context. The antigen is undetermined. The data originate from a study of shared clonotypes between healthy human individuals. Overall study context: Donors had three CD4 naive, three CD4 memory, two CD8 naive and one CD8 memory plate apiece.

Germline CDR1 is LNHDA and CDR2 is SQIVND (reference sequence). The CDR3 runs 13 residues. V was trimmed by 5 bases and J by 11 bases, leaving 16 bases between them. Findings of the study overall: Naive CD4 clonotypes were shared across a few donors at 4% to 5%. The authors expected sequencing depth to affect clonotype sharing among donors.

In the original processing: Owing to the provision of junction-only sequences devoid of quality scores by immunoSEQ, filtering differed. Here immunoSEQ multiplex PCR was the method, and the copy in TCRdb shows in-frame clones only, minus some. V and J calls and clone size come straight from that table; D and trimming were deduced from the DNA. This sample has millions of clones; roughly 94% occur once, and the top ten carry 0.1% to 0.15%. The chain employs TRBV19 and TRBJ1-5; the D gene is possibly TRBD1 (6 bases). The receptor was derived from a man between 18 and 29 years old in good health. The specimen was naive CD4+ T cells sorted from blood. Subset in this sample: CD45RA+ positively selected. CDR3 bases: TGTGCCAGTAGTTCCCCAGGGGAGCCTACCCAGCATTTT. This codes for CASSSPGEPTQHF.